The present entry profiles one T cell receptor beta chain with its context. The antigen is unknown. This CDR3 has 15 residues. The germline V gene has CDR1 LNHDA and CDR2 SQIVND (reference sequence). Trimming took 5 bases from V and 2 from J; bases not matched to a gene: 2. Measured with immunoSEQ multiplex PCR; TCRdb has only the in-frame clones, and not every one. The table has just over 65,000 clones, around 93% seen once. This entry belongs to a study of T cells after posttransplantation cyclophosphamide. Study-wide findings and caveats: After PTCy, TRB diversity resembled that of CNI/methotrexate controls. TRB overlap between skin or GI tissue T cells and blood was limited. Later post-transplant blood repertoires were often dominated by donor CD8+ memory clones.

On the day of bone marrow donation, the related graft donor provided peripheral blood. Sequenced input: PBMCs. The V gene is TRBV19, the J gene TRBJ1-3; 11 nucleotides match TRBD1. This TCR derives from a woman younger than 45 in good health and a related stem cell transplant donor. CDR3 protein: CASSGTGGAGNTIYF. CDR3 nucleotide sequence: TGTGCCAGTAGTGGGACAGGGGGAGCTGGAAACACCATATATTTT.